Listed below are T cell receptor beta chains from one sample, sequenced in a study of cytomegalovirus exposure and HLA in healthy donors. Repertoires were generated with immunoSEQ multiplex PCR, while TCRdb's copy carries only in-frame clones and drops some. The sample carries over 100,000 clones, 8.5% recorded once. The sequencing input was PBMCs. The receptors were gathered from a man aged 40-55 years in good health and CMV-seronegative. The CDR3 runs from the conserved cysteine through the conserved F or W. A D gene is named only where the DNA matches it firmly. A clone size is listed for some rows: how often the clone was seen (once, few, many), or a class if it is expanded.

j_call: TRBJ2-5; v_call: TRBV29-1; d_call: NA; clone_size: few; cdr3_length: 11; cdr3_nt: TGCAGCGTTGGCGGGCGGGAGACCCAGTACTTC; cdr3_aa: CSVGGRETQYF
j_call: TRBJ2-3; v_call: TRBV11-2; d_call: TRBD2; clone_size: few; cdr3_length: 15; cdr3_nt: TGTGCCAGCAGCTTTTACGGGGGGGCCACAGATACGCAGTATTTT; cdr3_aa: CASSFYGGATDTQYF
j_call: TRBJ1-4; v_call: TRBV28; d_call: NA; clone_size: few; cdr3_length: 15; cdr3_nt: TGTGCCAGCACATTGGGGGGAGGGACTAATGAAAAACTGTTTTTT; cdr3_aa: CASTLGGGTNEKLFF
j_call: TRBJ2-3; v_call: TRBV29-1; d_call: NA; clone_size: few; cdr3_length: 13; cdr3_nt: TGCAGCGTTGGAGTACGGGTCCCAGATACGCAGTATTTT; cdr3_aa: CSVGVRVPDTQYF
j_call: TRBJ2-2; v_call: TRBV4-3; d_call: NA; clone_size: few; cdr3_length: 17; cdr3_nt: TGCGCCAGCAGCCAATACCGGATAGGCGGGTACACCGGGGAGCTGTTTTTT; cdr3_aa: CASSQYRIGGYTGELFF
j_call: TRBJ2-5; v_call: TRBV5-1; d_call: TRBD2; clone_size: NA; cdr3_length: 15; cdr3_nt: TGCGCCAGCCGCTTCCTAGCGGGGGTCCAAGAGACCCAGTACTTC; cdr3_aa: CASRFLAGVQETQYF
j_call: TRBJ1-1; v_call: TRBV29-1; d_call: NA; clone_size: NA; cdr3_length: 12; cdr3_nt: TGCAGCGTTCGGGTCATGAACACTGAAGCTTTCTTT; cdr3_aa: CSVRVMNTEAFF
j_call: TRBJ2-1; v_call: TRBV5-1; d_call: NA; clone_size: few; cdr3_length: 14; cdr3_nt: TGCGCCAGCAGCTTGGGCCCCGGTTCCAATGAGCAGTTCTTC; cdr3_aa: CASSLGPGSNEQFF
j_call: TRBJ2-5; v_call: TRBV19; d_call: TRBD2; clone_size: few; cdr3_length: 15; cdr3_nt: TGTGCCAGTAGAGAGGCTGGCGGGGGAGGAGAGACCCAGTACTTC; cdr3_aa: CASREAGGGGETQYF
j_call: TRBJ2-7; v_call: TRBV13; d_call: NA; clone_size: NA; cdr3_length: 13; cdr3_nt: TGTGCCAGCATGCCACAGGGCGGGTACGAGCAGTACTTC; cdr3_aa: CASMPQGGYEQYF
j_call: TRBJ2-2; v_call: TRBV5-1; d_call: NA; clone_size: few; cdr3_length: 15; cdr3_nt: TGCGCCAGCAGCTTGGCTAGAATGAACACCGGGGAGCTGTTTTTT; cdr3_aa: CASSLARMNTGELFF
j_call: TRBJ1-2; v_call: TRBV2; d_call: TRBD1; clone_size: few; cdr3_length: 13; cdr3_nt: TGTGCCGGATACAGGGGGCTGAACTATGGCTACACCTTC; cdr3_aa: CAGYRGLNYGYTF
j_call: TRBJ2-5; v_call: TRBV6-6; d_call: NA; clone_size: few; cdr3_length: 12; cdr3_nt: TGTGCCAGCACCCGGACTGAAGAGACCCAGTACTTC; cdr3_aa: CASTRTEETQYF
j_call: TRBJ1-5; v_call: TRBV27; d_call: TRBD1; clone_size: few; cdr3_length: 15; cdr3_nt: TGTGCCAGCAGTTCCCGGGACAGTAGCAATCAGCCCCAGCACTTT; cdr3_aa: CASSSRDSSNQPQHF
j_call: TRBJ2-3; v_call: TRBV5-1; d_call: TRBD2; clone_size: few; cdr3_length: 15; cdr3_nt: TGCGCCAGCAGCTTGATAGCGGGGTCCACAGATACGCAGTATTTT; cdr3_aa: CASSLIAGSTDTQYF
j_call: TRBJ2-1; v_call: TRBV4-1; d_call: TRBD1; clone_size: few; cdr3_length: 13; cdr3_nt: TGCGCCAGCAGCCCGGACAGGGGCGATGAGCAGTTCTTC; cdr3_aa: CASSPDRGDEQFF
j_call: TRBJ1-1; v_call: TRBV18; d_call: NA; clone_size: NA; cdr3_length: 12; cdr3_nt: TGTGCCAGCTCACCCGCGAGGACTGAAGCTTTCTTT; cdr3_aa: CASSPARTEAFF
j_call: TRBJ1-5; v_call: TRBV25-1; d_call: NA; clone_size: few; cdr3_length: 14; cdr3_nt: TGTGCCAGCAGTGACAGGGGAAGCAATCAGCCCCAGCATTTT; cdr3_aa: CASSDRGSNQPQHF
j_call: TRBJ2-2; v_call: TRBV29-1; d_call: TRBD1; clone_size: few; cdr3_length: 14; cdr3_nt: TGCAGCGTTGTGGGACAGGGGAACACCGGGGAGCTGTTTTTT; cdr3_aa: CSVVGQGNTGELFF
j_call: TRBJ2-7; v_call: TRBV11-1; d_call: NA; clone_size: few; cdr3_length: 15; cdr3_nt: TGTGCCAGCAGCCCCGGGAGTGGGGAGCACTACGAGCAGTACTTC; cdr3_aa: CASSPGSGEHYEQYF
j_call: TRBJ1-6; v_call: TRBV19; d_call: NA; clone_size: few; cdr3_length: 15; cdr3_nt: TGTGCCAGTAGTATGAGGTCGGCTTATAATTCACCCCTCCACTTT; cdr3_aa: CASSMRSAYNSPLHF
j_call: TRBJ1-6; v_call: TRBV6-1; d_call: TRBD1; clone_size: NA; cdr3_length: 14; cdr3_nt: TGTGCCAGCACCTGGGACAGGGCAGGTTCACCCCTCCACTTT; cdr3_aa: CASTWDRAGSPLHF
j_call: TRBJ1-1; v_call: TRBV5-6; d_call: NA; clone_size: NA; cdr3_length: 13; cdr3_nt: TGTGCCAGCAGCTTTGTGGGGCGGGGGGAAGCTTTCTTT; cdr3_aa: CASSFVGRGEAFF
j_call: TRBJ2-1; v_call: TRBV7-9; d_call: NA; clone_size: NA; cdr3_length: 14; cdr3_nt: TGTGCCAGCAGCTTAAGTACAGGGTCCAATGAGCAGTTCTTC; cdr3_aa: CASSLSTGSNEQFF
j_call: TRBJ2-1; v_call: TRBV2; d_call: TRBD2; clone_size: few; cdr3_length: 14; cdr3_nt: TGTGCCGGAAGCGGGGGGGGAACCTACAATGAGCAGTTCTTC; cdr3_aa: CAGSGGGTYNEQFF
j_call: TRBJ1-2; v_call: TRBV7-9; d_call: NA; clone_size: NA; cdr3_length: 12; cdr3_nt: TGTGCCAGCAGCTTAAGAGACTATGGCTACACCTTC; cdr3_aa: CASSLRDYGYTF
j_call: TRBJ2-1; v_call: TRBV4-1; d_call: NA; clone_size: few; cdr3_length: 13; cdr3_nt: TGCGCCAGCAGCCCCGGGACTTACAATGAGCAGTTCTTC; cdr3_aa: CASSPGTYNEQFF
j_call: TRBJ1-5; v_call: TRBV7-2; d_call: TRBD1; clone_size: NA; cdr3_length: 14; cdr3_nt: TGTGCCAGCAGCTCGGGACAGTGGAATCAGCCCCAGCACTTT; cdr3_aa: CASSSGQWNQPQHF
j_call: TRBJ2-7; v_call: TRBV9; d_call: NA; clone_size: NA; cdr3_length: 13; cdr3_nt: TGTGCCAGCAGCGCGGGGTGGGCGAACGAGCAGTACTTC; cdr3_aa: CASSAGWANEQYF
j_call: TRBJ2-5; v_call: TRBV6-6; d_call: TRBD2; clone_size: NA; cdr3_length: 14; cdr3_nt: TGTGCCAGCAGTTACCTAGCGGGGGTCGAGACCCAGTACTTC; cdr3_aa: CASSYLAGVETQYF
j_call: TRBJ2-4; v_call: TRBV2; d_call: NA; clone_size: few; cdr3_length: 15; cdr3_nt: TGTGCCAGCAGTCTGGAGGATGTAGCCAAAAACATTCAGTACTTC; cdr3_aa: CASSLEDVAKNIQYF
j_call: TRBJ1-1; v_call: TRBV4-2; d_call: TRBD1; clone_size: NA; cdr3_length: 15; cdr3_nt: TGTGCCAGCAGCCAGGACAGGGCCACGAACACTGAAGCTTTCTTT; cdr3_aa: CASSQDRATNTEAFF
j_call: TRBJ1-1; v_call: TRBV10-3; d_call: NA; clone_size: NA; cdr3_length: 13; cdr3_nt: TGTGCCATCAGTGATGGCGGGGGGACTGAAGCTTTCTTT; cdr3_aa: CAISDGGGTEAFF
j_call: TRBJ1-5; v_call: TRBV30; d_call: NA; clone_size: NA; cdr3_length: 14; cdr3_nt: TGTGCCTGGAGTGCCGCCAGTCACAATCAGCCCCAGCATTTT; cdr3_aa: CAWSAASHNQPQHF
j_call: TRBJ2-7; v_call: TRBV5-1; d_call: NA; clone_size: few; cdr3_length: 14; cdr3_nt: TGCGCCAGCAGCTTGGACAGTAACGCCTACGAGCAGTACTTC; cdr3_aa: CASSLDSNAYEQYF
j_call: TRBJ1-2; v_call: TRBV18; d_call: NA; clone_size: few; cdr3_length: 15; cdr3_nt: TGTGCCAGCTCACCACCGGGGGGGACTAACTATGGCTACACCTTC; cdr3_aa: CASSPPGGTNYGYTF
j_call: TRBJ2-1; v_call: TRBV27; d_call: TRBD2; clone_size: few; cdr3_length: 15; cdr3_nt: TGTGCCAGCAGACAAACTAGCGGGGGGTACAATGAGCAGTTCTTC; cdr3_aa: CASRQTSGGYNEQFF
j_call: TRBJ2-7; v_call: TRBV4-1; d_call: TRBD2; clone_size: NA; cdr3_length: 14; cdr3_nt: TGCGCCAGCAGCCAGGTGGGGGGGAGGTACGAGCAGTACTTC; cdr3_aa: CASSQVGGRYEQYF
j_call: TRBJ2-3; v_call: TRBV9; d_call: TRBD2; clone_size: NA; cdr3_length: 16; cdr3_nt: TGTGCCAGCAGCGTAGCCAGCGGGGGTATAGCAGATACGCAGTATTTT; cdr3_aa: CASSVASGGIADTQYF
j_call: TRBJ2-2; v_call: TRBV4-1; d_call: NA; clone_size: few; cdr3_length: 12; cdr3_nt: TGCGCCAGCGGACTCTCCACCGGGGAGCTGTTTTTT; cdr3_aa: CASGLSTGELFF
j_call: TRBJ1-2; v_call: TRBV5-1; d_call: TRBD1; clone_size: NA; cdr3_length: 15; cdr3_nt: TGCGCCAGCAGCGACCTGACAGGGGGCCTGTTGGGCTACACCTTC; cdr3_aa: CASSDLTGGLLGYTF
j_call: TRBJ2-1; v_call: TRBV13; d_call: TRBD1; clone_size: few; cdr3_length: 18; cdr3_nt: TGTGCCAGCAGCTCCCGGGACAGGGCTGGCGGTTCCTACAATGGGCAGTTCTTC; cdr3_aa: CASSSRDRAGGSYNGQFF
j_call: TRBJ2-7; v_call: TRBV19; d_call: TRBD2; clone_size: few; cdr3_length: 13; cdr3_nt: TGTGCCAGTAGGGGGGGACTAGCGGGGGAGCAGTACTTC; cdr3_aa: CASRGGLAGEQYF
j_call: TRBJ1-1; v_call: TRBV9; d_call: NA; clone_size: few; cdr3_length: 14; cdr3_nt: TGTGCCAGCAGCGTAACTTGGAGGAACACTGAAGCTTTCTTT; cdr3_aa: CASSVTWRNTEAFF
j_call: TRBJ2-7; v_call: TRBV4-3; d_call: NA; clone_size: few; cdr3_length: 14; cdr3_nt: TGCGTCAGCAGCCAAGATCATCCGCGATCCGAGCAGTACTTC; cdr3_aa: CVSSQDHPRSEQYF
j_call: TRBJ1-1; v_call: TRBV5-1; d_call: TRBD1; clone_size: NA; cdr3_length: 14; cdr3_nt: TGCGCCAGCAGCTTGGACGGACAGGGGTGGAGAGCTTTCTTT; cdr3_aa: CASSLDGQGWRAFF
j_call: TRBJ2-7; v_call: TRBV5-1; d_call: TRBD2; clone_size: NA; cdr3_length: 14; cdr3_nt: TGCGCCAGCAGCTTGTCTAGCGGGAGCTACGAGCAGTACTTC; cdr3_aa: CASSLSSGSYEQYF
j_call: TRBJ1-6; v_call: TRBV9; d_call: NA; clone_size: NA; cdr3_length: 15; cdr3_nt: TGTGCCAGCAGCGCAAACAGGTTCCGGAACTCACCCCTCCACTTT; cdr3_aa: CASSANRFRNSPLHF
j_call: TRBJ1-2; v_call: TRBV7-2; d_call: NA; clone_size: few; cdr3_length: 13; cdr3_nt: TGTGCCAGCAGCTTAGACAGGTTCTATGGCTACACCTTC; cdr3_aa: CASSLDRFYGYTF
j_call: TRBJ2-5; v_call: TRBV7-9; d_call: NA; clone_size: NA; cdr3_length: 14; cdr3_nt: TGTGCCAGCAGCCCGGACCCGGGAGAAGAGACCCAGTACTTC; cdr3_aa: CASSPDPGEETQYF
j_call: TRBJ1-5; v_call: TRBV19; d_call: TRBD1; clone_size: few; cdr3_length: 14; cdr3_nt: TGTGCCAGTAGTTCGGGGACAGGTGGGCAGCCCCAGCATTTT; cdr3_aa: CASSSGTGGQPQHF